This T cell receptor (beta chain) derives from a study of T cell responses to AZD1222 COVID-19 vaccine. Trimming stripped 6 bases from V and 0 bases from J, with 12 bases between. CDR1 is MNHEY and CDR2 is SVGAGI in the germline V gene. The CDR3 consists of 15 residues. Assay used: immunoSEQ multiplex PCR; TCRdb lists only in-frame clones, some missing. Of around 120,000 clones in the sample, 87% were seen once. Study results and limitations: There were repertoire samples only from the period after the peak T cell response. Rises in breadth and depth of Spike-specific TCRs came after two AZD1222 doses. Reportedly, nearly half of unique spike TCRs recognized epitopes outside B.1.351/B.1.1.7 mutations.

Of note for this clone: Antigen unknown.

The sequence was collected from an adult who received the AZD1222 COVID-19 vaccine. The sample consisted of peripheral blood, taken 28 days after the second AZD1222 dose. V is TRBV6-5 and J is TRBJ1-5; D uncertain. The CDR3 loop reads CASRVGSYSNQPQHF. The DNA of the CDR3 is TGTGCCAGCAGGGTCGGGAGTTATAGCAATCAGCCCCAGCATTTT.